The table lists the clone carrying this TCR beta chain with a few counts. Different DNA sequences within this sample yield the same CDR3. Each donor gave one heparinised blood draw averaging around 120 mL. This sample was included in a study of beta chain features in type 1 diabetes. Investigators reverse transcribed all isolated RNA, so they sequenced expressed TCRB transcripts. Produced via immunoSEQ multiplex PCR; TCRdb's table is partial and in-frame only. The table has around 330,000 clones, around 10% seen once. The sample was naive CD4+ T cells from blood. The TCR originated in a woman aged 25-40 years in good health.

DNA for the CDR3: TGTGCCAGCAGTTCCAGGGGTAATGAGCAGTTCTTC. Protein product: CASSSRGNEQFF. This chain connects TRBV6-5 to TRBJ2-1, with a weak D call TRBD1 (6 bases). This CDR3 has 12 amino acids. Trimming cost V 4 bases and J 7 bases, with 8 bases left between them. Germline V CDR1 and CDR2: MNHEY, SVGAGI.